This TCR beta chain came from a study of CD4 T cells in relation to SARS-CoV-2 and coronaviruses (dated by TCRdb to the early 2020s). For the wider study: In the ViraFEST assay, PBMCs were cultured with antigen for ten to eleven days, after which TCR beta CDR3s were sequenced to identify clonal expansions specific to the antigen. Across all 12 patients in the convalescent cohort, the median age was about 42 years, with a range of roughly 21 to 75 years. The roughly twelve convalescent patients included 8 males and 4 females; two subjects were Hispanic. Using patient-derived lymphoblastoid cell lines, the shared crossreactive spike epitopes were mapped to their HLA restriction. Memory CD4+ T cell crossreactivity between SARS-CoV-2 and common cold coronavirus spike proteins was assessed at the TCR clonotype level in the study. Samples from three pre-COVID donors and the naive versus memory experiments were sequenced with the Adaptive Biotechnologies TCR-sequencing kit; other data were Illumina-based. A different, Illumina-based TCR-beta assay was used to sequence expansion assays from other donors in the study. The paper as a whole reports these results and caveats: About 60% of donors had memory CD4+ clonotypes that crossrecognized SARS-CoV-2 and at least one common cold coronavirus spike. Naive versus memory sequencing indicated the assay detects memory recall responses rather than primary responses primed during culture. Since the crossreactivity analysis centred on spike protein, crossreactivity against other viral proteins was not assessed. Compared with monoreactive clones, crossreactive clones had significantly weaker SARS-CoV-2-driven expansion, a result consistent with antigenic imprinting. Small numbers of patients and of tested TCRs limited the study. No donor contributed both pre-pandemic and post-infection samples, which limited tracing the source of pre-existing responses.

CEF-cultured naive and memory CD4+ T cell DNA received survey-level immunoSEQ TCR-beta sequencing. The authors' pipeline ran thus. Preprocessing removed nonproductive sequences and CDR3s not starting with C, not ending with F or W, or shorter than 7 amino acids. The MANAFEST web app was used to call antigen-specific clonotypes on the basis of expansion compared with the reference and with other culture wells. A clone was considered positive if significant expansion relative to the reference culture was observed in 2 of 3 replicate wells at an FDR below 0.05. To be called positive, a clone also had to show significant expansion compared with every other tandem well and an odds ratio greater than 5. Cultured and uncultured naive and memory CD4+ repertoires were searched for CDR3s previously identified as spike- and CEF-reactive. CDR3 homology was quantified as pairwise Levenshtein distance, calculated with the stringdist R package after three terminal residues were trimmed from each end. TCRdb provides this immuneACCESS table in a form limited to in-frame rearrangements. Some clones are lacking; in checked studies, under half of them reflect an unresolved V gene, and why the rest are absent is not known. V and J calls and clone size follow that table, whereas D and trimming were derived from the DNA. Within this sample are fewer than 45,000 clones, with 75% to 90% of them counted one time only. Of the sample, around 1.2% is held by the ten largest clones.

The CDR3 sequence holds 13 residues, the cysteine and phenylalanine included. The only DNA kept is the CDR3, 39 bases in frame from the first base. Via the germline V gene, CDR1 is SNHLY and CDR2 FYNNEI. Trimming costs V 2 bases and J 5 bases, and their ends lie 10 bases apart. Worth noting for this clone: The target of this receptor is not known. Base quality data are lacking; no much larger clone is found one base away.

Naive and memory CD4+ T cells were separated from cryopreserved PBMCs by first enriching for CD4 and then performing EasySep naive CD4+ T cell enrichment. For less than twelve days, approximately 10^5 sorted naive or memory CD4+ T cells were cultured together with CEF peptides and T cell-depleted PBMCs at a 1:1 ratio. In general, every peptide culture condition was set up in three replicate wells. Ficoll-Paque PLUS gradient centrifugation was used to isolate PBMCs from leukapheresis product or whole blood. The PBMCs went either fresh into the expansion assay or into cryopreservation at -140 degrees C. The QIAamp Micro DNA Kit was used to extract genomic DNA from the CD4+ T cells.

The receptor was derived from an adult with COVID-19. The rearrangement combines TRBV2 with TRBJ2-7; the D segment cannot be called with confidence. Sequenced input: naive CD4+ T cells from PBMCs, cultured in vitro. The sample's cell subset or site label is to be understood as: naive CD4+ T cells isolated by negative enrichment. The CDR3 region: CASSEKGSHEQYF. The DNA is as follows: TGTGCCAGCAGTGAAAAGGGATCCCACGAGCAGTACTTC.